What follows describes a single T cell receptor (beta chain). What it binds is not known. CDR1 and CDR2 from the germline V gene are GTSNPN and SVGIG (reference sequence). Trimming removed 2 bases from V and 2 bases from J, with 10 bases in between. The CDR3 consists of 13 residues. Sequenced material consisted of expressed TCRB transcripts (all of the isolated RNA was reverse transcribed). Here immunoSEQ multiplex PCR was the method, and the copy in TCRdb shows in-frame clones only, minus some. Of hundreds of thousands of clones in the sample, 15% are singletons; the top ten hold roughly 0.015%. These data belong to a study of beta chain features in type 1 diabetes. On the study more broadly: In all, some 100,000,000 sorted cells from all samples were analyzed.

Notes on the study in general: Across all four CD4+ subsets, people with type 1 diabetes showed modestly shorter TCRB CDR3s. A greater similarity of naive, central memory and Treg TCRB repertoires was seen among patients than among healthy donors.

One heparinised draw, averaging about 110 mL, was taken per donor. The specimen sequenced was naive CD4+ T cells from blood. The sequence derives from a man aged 18 to 30 with type 1 diabetes. The chain employs TRBV30 and TRBJ2-7, with D maybe TRBD1 (5 bases). CDR3 region: CAWSRQPPYEQYF. CDR3 DNA: TGTGCCTGGAGTAGACAGCCTCCCTACGAGCAGTACTTC.